What follows are 2 T cell receptor beta chains derived from one specimen sequenced in a study of cytomegalovirus exposure and HLA in healthy donors. Sequencing used immunoSEQ multiplex PCR; TCRdb keeps in-frame clones, though not all of them. The sample lists 55,000 to 80,000 clones; around 95% were seen once. The sequencing sample was made of PBMCs. The receptors derive from a woman under 30 in good health and CMV-seropositive.

The CDR3, as DNA: TGTGCCAGTAGTCCTACGGGGGGGTACAATGAGCAGTTCTTC. Translated: CASSPTGGYNEQFF. The gene calls are TRBV19 and TRBJ2-1; 8 bases are shared with TRBD2. Unmatched junction bases numbered 4, after V lost 5 bases and J lost 4 bases. This CDR3 has 14 residues. CDR1 and CDR2 from the germline V gene are LNHDA and SQIVND (reference sequence).

This clone was seen only once. The chain couples TRBV18 to TRBJ2-2; no reliable D call. In germline, CDR1 is KGHSH, CDR2 LQKENI. There are 12 residues in the CDR3. Trimming took off 2 bases at V and 6 bases at J, with 4 bases between the two ends. For the CDR3, the DNA is TGTGCCAGCTCACCAGACTCCGGGGAGCTGTTTTTT. This translates into CASSPDSGELFF.